These 10 T cell receptor beta chains came from one sample sequenced in a study of T cell repertoires in cytomegalovirus infection. TCRdb re-derived calls from the reads in MiXCR, one entry per CDR3 protein. This table holds about 700,000 distinct CDR3 sequences, roughly 36% found once. The antigens of these receptors remain unknown. The sample in question was cultured PBMCs, obtained from culture after CMV antigen stimulation. The receptors were sampled from a human donor in good health (CMV status not recorded). Some clones in this sample may be carry-over from other donors' samples.

This chain uses TRBV2 with TRBJ1-1, with a possible D match to TRBD1 (6 bases). Germline V gene lookup returns CDR1 SNHLY and CDR2 FYNNEI. The V end was cut by 9 bases, the J end by 0 bases, with 14 bases between. The CDR3 extends over 14 amino acids. Here the CDR3 DNA reads TGTGCCAGAGCGGGGGGGGCCATGAACACTGAAGCTTTCTTT. This gives the protein CARAGGAMNTEAFF.

This clonotype turned up a few times. V is TRBV7-9 and J is TRBJ2-6, with 8 bases identical to TRBD2. This CDR3 comprises 20 residues. Germline assignment: CDR1 SEHNR and CDR2 FQNEAQ (reference sequence). Unmatched junction bases numbered 14, after V lost 4 bases and J lost 0 bases. CDR3 protein: CASSSHPGLDSPSGANVLTF. CDR3 coding DNA: TGTGCCAGCAGCTCTCATCCGGGACTAGACTCCCCCTCTGGGGCCAACGTCCTGACTTTC.

This clonotype has only a few counts. CDR3 region: CASTVRPGSLSNEQFF. CDR3 nucleotide sequence: TGTGCCAGCACCGTGAGGCCGGGATCTCTATCCAATGAGCAGTTCTTC. V is TRBV7-8 and J is TRBJ2-1; tentatively, D is TRBD2 (5 bases). The CDR3 is made up of 16 amino acids. Trimming stripped 7 bases from V and 6 bases from J, with 22 bases between. CDR1 and CDR2 (germline): SGHVS, FQNEAQ.

This clonotype was seen more than once but under ten times. The chain uses TRBV7-6 and TRBJ2-7; D is unresolved. Germline CDR1 and CDR2: SGHVS and FNYEAQ. V lost 1 base to trimming and J lost 2 bases, with 9 bases between them. CDR3 size: 14 residues. CDR3 sequence (DNA): TGTGCCAGCAGCTTAGGCGTGGGTCCCTACGAGCAGTACTTC. This sequence encodes CASSLGVGPYEQYF.

This clonotype was counted between two and nine times. V gene TRBV7-9 combines with J gene TRBJ2-7, with TRBD1 as a possible D gene (5 bases). Germline CDR1 is SEHNR and CDR2 is FQNEAQ (reference sequence). This CDR3 region has 15 residues. Trimming left V 5 bases short and J 4 bases short, with 18 bases between. The CDR3 region has the DNA TGTGCCAGCAGCCCAGGGTTGGGATCCAAATACGAGCAGTACTTC. Translation: CASSPGLGSKYEQYF.

The chain combines TRBV27 with TRBJ2-3; D ambiguous. Germline V gene sequence: CDR1 MNHEY, CDR2 SMNVEV (reference sequence). V lost 2 bases, J lost 2 bases, and 8 bases lay in between. This CDR3 has 14 amino acids. The CDR3 nucleotides are TGTGCCAGCAGTTTACTGAACCCCACAGATACGCAGTATTTT. Amino acid sequence: CASSLLNPTDTQYF.

This rearrangement joins TRBV5-1 to TRBJ2-1; unclear D gene. Per the germline V gene, CDR1 is SGHRS and CDR2 is YFSETQ. The CDR3 covers 12 residues. Trimming stripped 0 bases from V and 15 bases from J, with 13 bases between. CDR3 region: CASSLGSDTGFF. DNA for the CDR3: TGCGCCAGCAGCTTGGGGTCCGACACGGGGTTCTTC.

The rearrangement links TRBV6-1 to TRBJ1-1, with 8 bases lining up with TRBD1. With V trimmed by 1 base and J by 8 bases, 0 bases remained unmatched. The CDR3 has 12 amino acids. Germline lookup yields CDR1 MNHNS and CDR2 SASEGT. CDR3 nucleotide sequence: TGTGCCAGCAGTGAAGGGACAGGGGAAGCTTTCTTT. Its protein is CASSEGTGEAFF.

The rearrangement links TRBV20-1 to TRBJ2-1; 7 bases are a match to TRBD2. The CDR3 has 14 amino acids. Germline values: CDR1 DFQATT, CDR2 SNEGSKA (reference sequence). V shed 5 bases and J 3 bases; nucleotides not matched to a gene: 7. CDR3 in amino acids: CSAPLAANYNEQFF. For the CDR3, the DNA is TGCAGTGCTCCTCTAGCGGCGAACTACAATGAGCAGTTCTTC.

The chain employs TRBV11-2 and TRBJ2-7; D gene uncertain. Germline V CDR1 and CDR2: SGHAT, FQNNGV. The CDR3 is made up of 14 amino acids. V lost 3 bases and J lost 0, with 9 bases in between. The CDR3 loop reads CASSFSPSSYEQYF. The CDR3 nucleotides are TGTGCCAGCAGCTTTTCTCCGAGCTCCTACGAGCAGTACTTC.